These T cell receptor beta chains were read from a single sample in a study of CD8+ T cells in alopecia areata. The repertoire was sequenced with immunoSEQ multiplex PCR; TCRdb's copy has only in-frame clones and lacks some. The table records 150,000 to 200,000 clones, 40% to 65% of them present only once. Here the sequenced sample was CD8+ T cells sorted from blood, taken around week 54, from a patient treated with tofacitinib. Receptors originate from a human donor with alopecia areata. CDR3s include the opening cysteine and the closing phenylalanine or tryptophan. The D gene is left open where the match is weak. Rows may omit the clone size; those that give it use once, few, many or a size class.

clone_size,j_call,v_call,d_call,cdr3_nt,cdr3_aa
-,TRBJ1-4,TRBV7-9,TRBD1,TGTGCCAGCAGCGCGGGGACAGACCTTGCAACTAATGAAAAACTGTTTTTT,CASSAGTDLATNEKLFF
-,TRBJ1-5,TRBV25-1,TRBD1,TGTGCCAGCGGACCGGCGGACAGGGGAGATCAGCCCCAGCATTTT,CASGPADRGDQPQHF
few,TRBJ2-5,TRBV10-3,-,TGTGCCATCAGTGACGGCCTAGAAGAGACCCAGTACTTC,CAISDGLEETQYF
few,TRBJ2-7,TRBV7-9,-,TGTGCCAGCAGCTTAGCCCAGGGTCCCTACGAGCAGTACTTC,CASSLAQGPYEQYF
few,TRBJ1-2,TRBV27,TRBD1,TGTGCCAGCAGTTTACAGGGACAGGTAGGGGGCTACACCTTC,CASSLQGQVGGYTF
few,TRBJ2-5,TRBV6-5,-,TGTGCCAGCAGAAGACTAGACCAAGAGACCCAGTACTTC,CASRRLDQETQYF
-,TRBJ2-2,TRBV2,TRBD1,TGTGCCAGCGGGACAGGGAGCGGCCCGAACACCGGGGAGCTGTTTTTT,CASGTGSGPNTGELFF
many,TRBJ2-3,TRBV6-4,TRBD2,TGTGCCAGCAGTGACTCTAGCGGGGCAGATACGCAGTATTTT,CASSDSSGADTQYF
few,TRBJ2-7,TRBV30,-,TGTGCCTGGAGTGTGGCACGGCCTGAGCAGTACTTC,CAWSVARPEQYF
few,TRBJ1-2,TRBV6-6,-,TGTGCCAGCAGTCCTGCTAACTATGGCTACACCTTC,CASSPANYGYTF
-,TRBJ1-2,TRBV27,TRBD1,TGTGCCAGCAGTTTATTGGGGACAGGGGGCCTTGGCTACACCTTC,CASSLLGTGGLGYTF
-,TRBJ1-2,TRBV29-1,TRBD1,TGCAGCGACCAAGGACGGGACAGCGACCACTATGGCTACACCTTC,CSDQGRDSDHYGYTF
-,TRBJ2-2,TRBV5-1,-,TGCGCCAGCAGCTTGGGGGCAGCGAACACCGGGGAGCTGTTTTTT,CASSLGAANTGELFF
-,TRBJ2-7,TRBV6-6,TRBD1,TGTGCCAGCGGGGGACAGGGCCGGTACGACGAGCAGTACTTC,CASGGQGRYDEQYF
-,TRBJ1-2,TRBV7-9,TRBD1,TGTGCCAGCAGTACCGACAGGGGCTATGGCTACACCTTC,CASSTDRGYGYTF
-,TRBJ2-7,TRBV9,-,TGTGCCAGCAGCGTAGAGGACAGCCCCTACGAGCAGTACTTC,CASSVEDSPYEQYF
few,TRBJ2-1,TRBV7-2,-,TGTGCCAGCAGCCTTCTAGCGAGCTCCTACAATGAGCAGTTCTTC,CASSLLASSYNEQFF
-,TRBJ2-2,TRBV13,-,TGTGCCAGCAGCGCAATCGGGGGCACCGGGGAGCTGTTTTTT,CASSAIGGTGELFF
-,TRBJ2-2,TRBV4-1,-,TGCGCCAGCAGCCAAGAAGGGGGGGGCTCCGGGGAGCTGTTTTTT,CASSQEGGGSGELFF
-,TRBJ2-5,TRBV7-9,-,TGTGCCAGCAGCCGTAAAGAGACCCAGTACTTC,CASSRKETQYF
-,TRBJ1-2,TRBV30,TRBD1,TGTGCCTGGATGGGGACAGGGACTAACTATGGCTACACCTTC,CAWMGTGTNYGYTF
-,TRBJ1-2,TRBV9,-,TGTGCCAGCAGCGTGGCGGGATTCTATGGCTACACCTTC,CASSVAGFYGYTF
few,TRBJ2-1,TRBV29-1,-,TGCAGCGCCCGCAGGCCACAGTCGCCTTACAATGATCAGTTCTTC,CSARRPQSPYNDQFF
few,TRBJ1-1,TRBV5-5,-,TGTGCCAGCAGCCCCGGCACTGAAGCTTTCTTT,CASSPGTEAFF
-,TRBJ1-6,TRBV11-2,-,TGTGCCAGCAGCTTAGGAAGAGGGGTGAGAAATTCACCCCTCCACTTT,CASSLGRGVRNSPLHF
few,TRBJ1-5,TRBV30,-,TGTGCCTGGAGTCCCCCGGTGGCTTCGGGTCAGCCCCAGCATTTT,CAWSPPVASGQPQHF
-,TRBJ2-3,TRBV5-1,TRBD2,TGCGCCAGCAGCTCGGGACTAGCGGGGGGAAAGGCTAGCACAGATACGCAGTATTTT,CASSSGLAGGKASTDTQYF
-,TRBJ1-1,TRBV30,-,TGTGCCTGGAGCCTACAGGGCCCTTACACTGAAGCTTTCTTT,CAWSLQGPYTEAFF
few,TRBJ1-2,TRBV4-3,-,TGCGCCAGCAGCCAAGATCTGGAGGGGCTCGGCGGCTACACCTTC,CASSQDLEGLGGYTF
-,TRBJ1-5,TRBV30,TRBD1,TGTGCCTGGAGTACAGGGGGCGACCAGCCCCAGCATTTT,CAWSTGGDQPQHF
-,TRBJ2-1,TRBV27,-,TGTGCCAGCAGTATGAATCGGGGGTACAATGAGCAGTTCTTC,CASSMNRGYNEQFF
-,TRBJ2-3,TRBV5-6,-,TGTGCCAGCAGCTTCGCACAGGGCACAGATACGCAGTATTTT,CASSFAQGTDTQYF
-,TRBJ1-1,TRBV30,TRBD1,TGTGCCTGGAGTCCCCGGGCAGGGGGGGCTGAAGCTTTCTTT,CAWSPRAGGAEAFF
-,TRBJ1-2,TRBV7-9,-,TGTGCCAGCAGCTTAATGAAGGTCCCTGACTATGGCTACACCTTC,CASSLMKVPDYGYTF
-,TRBJ2-5,TRBV27,TRBD2,TGTGCCAGCAGTTTAGGCGGGAGGGAGTACTTC,CASSLGGREYF
-,TRBJ1-1,TRBV2,-,TGTGCCAGCAGTTCTTACAGTGAGAACACTGAAGCTTTCTTT,CASSSYSENTEAFF
-,TRBJ2-2,TRBV27,-,TGTGCCAGCAGTTTATACGCCGGGGAGCTGTTTTTT,CASSLYAGELFF
-,TRBJ2-3,TRBV10-3,TRBD2,TGTGCCATCGGGGGACTAGCGATCACAGATACGCAGTATTTT,CAIGGLAITDTQYF